Presented here are 2 T cell receptor beta chains from one specimen sequenced in a study of shared clonotypes between healthy human individuals. Measured with immunoSEQ multiplex PCR; TCRdb has only the in-frame clones, and not every one. The sample holds some 580,000 clones; 97% are singletons and the top ten take approximately 0.057%. The sequencing sample was made of naive CD4+ T cells sorted from blood. Sample subset: CD45RA+ positively selected. Receptor source: a woman in her 30s in good health.

Note on this clone: Different DNA sequences within this sample yield the same CDR3. The V gene is TRBV5-1, the J gene TRBJ2-3; no clear D. The CDR3 has 13 amino acids. Trimming stripped 0 bases from V and 5 bases from J, with 7 bases between. CDR1 and CDR2 (germline): SGHRS, YFSETQ. Written as DNA, the CDR3 is TGCGCCAGCAGCTTGGGCTGGGGAGATACGCAGTATTTT. Encoded protein: CASSLGWGDTQYF.

The J gene is TRBJ2-1, the V gene TRBV11-3; TRBD2 matches at 12 bases. The CDR3 contains 15 residues. Trimming removed 5 bases from V and 7 bases from J; junction bases left unmatched: 6. Per germline, CDR1 SGHNT and CDR2 YENEEA. The CDR3 nucleotides read TGTGCCAGCAGCCCGGGGACTAGCGGGTATAATGAGCAGTTCTTC. It translates to CASSPGTSGYNEQFF.